This TCR beta chain was identified during a study of monozygotic twins with inflammatory bowel disease. CDR3 length: 16 residues. Germline values: CDR1 DFQATT, CDR2 SNEGSKA (reference sequence). Whole blood, unsorted for T cells, was the source of total RNA. Reprocessing the 5' RACE reads, TCRdb reports a single entry for every CDR3 protein and omits DNA. Listed are over 150,000 distinct CDR3 sequences; 2.4% falls within the top ten. The TCR sequence derives from a human donor with ulcerative colitis or Crohn's disease, or a healthy co-twin of an affected twin (not recorded which). The material sequenced was blood. This rearrangement joins TRBV20-1 to TRBJ2-7; the TCRdb call, TRBD1, lacks DNA for checking. The CDR3 is CSARSASRTEFDEQYF.